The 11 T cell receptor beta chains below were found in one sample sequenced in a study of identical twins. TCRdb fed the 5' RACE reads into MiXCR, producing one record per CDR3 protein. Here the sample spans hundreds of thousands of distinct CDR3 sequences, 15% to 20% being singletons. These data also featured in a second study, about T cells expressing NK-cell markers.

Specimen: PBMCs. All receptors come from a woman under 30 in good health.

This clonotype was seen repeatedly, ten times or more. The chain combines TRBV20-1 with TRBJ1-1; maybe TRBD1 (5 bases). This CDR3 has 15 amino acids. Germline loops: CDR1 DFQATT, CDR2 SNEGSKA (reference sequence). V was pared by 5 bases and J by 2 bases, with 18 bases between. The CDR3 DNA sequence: TGCAGTGCTCCGGACCGGGGGTCTGGTAACACTGAAGCTTTCTTT. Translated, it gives CSAPDRGSGNTEAFF.

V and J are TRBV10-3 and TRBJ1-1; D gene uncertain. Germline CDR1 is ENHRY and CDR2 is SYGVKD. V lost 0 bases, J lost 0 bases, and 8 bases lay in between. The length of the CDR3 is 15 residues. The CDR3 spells CAISESISVNTEAFF. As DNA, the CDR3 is TGTGCCATCAGTGAGTCGATTTCGGTGAACACTGAAGCTTTCTTT.

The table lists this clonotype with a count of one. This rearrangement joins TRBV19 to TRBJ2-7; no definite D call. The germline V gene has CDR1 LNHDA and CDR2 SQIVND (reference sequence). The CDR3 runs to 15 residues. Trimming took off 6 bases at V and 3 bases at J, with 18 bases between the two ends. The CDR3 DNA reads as TGTGCCAGTAGGGGCCGGACCGGGCAGAACTACGAGCAGTACTTC. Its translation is CASRGRTGQNYEQYF.

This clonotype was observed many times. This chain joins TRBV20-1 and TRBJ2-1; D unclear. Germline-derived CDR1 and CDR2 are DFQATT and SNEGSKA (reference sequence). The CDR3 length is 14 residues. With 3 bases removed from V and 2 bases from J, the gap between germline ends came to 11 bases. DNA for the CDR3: TGCAGTGCTAGTCAAGCGAAGACCTACAATGAGCAGTTCTTC. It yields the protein CSASQAKTYNEQFF.

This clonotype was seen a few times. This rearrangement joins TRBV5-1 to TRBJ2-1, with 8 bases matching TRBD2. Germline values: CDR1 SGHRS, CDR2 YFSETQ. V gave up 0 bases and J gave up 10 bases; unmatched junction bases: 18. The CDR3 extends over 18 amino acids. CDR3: CASSLVTGQRGLVVEQFF. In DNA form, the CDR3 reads TGCGCCAGCAGCTTGGTCACAGGGCAGCGGGGGCTGGTCGTAGAGCAGTTCTTC.

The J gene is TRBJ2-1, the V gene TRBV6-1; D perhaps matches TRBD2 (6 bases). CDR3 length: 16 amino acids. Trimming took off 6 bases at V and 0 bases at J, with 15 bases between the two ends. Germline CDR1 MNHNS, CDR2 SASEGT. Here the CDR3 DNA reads TGTGCCAGCAGCAGAGGGGACTTTAGCTCCTACAATGAGCAGTTCTTC. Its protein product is CASSRGDFSSYNEQFF.

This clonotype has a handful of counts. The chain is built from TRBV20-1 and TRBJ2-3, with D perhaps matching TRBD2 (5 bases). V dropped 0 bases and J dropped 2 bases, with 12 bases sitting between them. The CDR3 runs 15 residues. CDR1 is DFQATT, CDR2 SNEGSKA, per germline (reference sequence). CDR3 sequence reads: CSARDEAEYTDTQYF. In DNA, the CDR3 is TGCAGTGCTAGAGACGAAGCGGAGTACACAGATACGCAGTATTTT.

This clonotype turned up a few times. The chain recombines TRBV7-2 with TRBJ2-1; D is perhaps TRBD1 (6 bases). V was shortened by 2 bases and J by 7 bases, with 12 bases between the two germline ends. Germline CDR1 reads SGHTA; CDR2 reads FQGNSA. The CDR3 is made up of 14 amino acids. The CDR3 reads CASSLNGRGNEQFF. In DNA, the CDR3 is TGTGCCAGCAGCTTAAATGGAAGGGGGAATGAGCAGTTCTTC.

CDR3 DNA sequence: TGTGCCAGCAGTTCCTTGGCGGATTTCTCCTACGAGCAGTACTTC. Amino acid sequence: CASSSLADFSYEQYF. V is TRBV12-3 or TRBV12-4 and J is TRBJ2-7; D unclear. Deletions cut 4 bases from V and 0 bases from J, with 13 bases between. This CDR3 spans 15 amino acids.

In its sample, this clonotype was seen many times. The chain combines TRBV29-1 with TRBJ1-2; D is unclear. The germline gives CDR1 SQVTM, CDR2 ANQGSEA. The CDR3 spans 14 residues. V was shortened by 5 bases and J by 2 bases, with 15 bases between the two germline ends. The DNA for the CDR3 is TGCAGCGTTCAGCGGCCGCAGTTAAACTATGGCTACACCTTC. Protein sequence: CSVQRPQLNYGYTF.

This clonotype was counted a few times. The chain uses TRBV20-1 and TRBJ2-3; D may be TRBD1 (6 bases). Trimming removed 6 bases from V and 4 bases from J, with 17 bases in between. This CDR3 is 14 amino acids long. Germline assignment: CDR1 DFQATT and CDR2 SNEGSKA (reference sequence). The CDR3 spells CSANRASLPDTQYF. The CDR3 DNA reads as TGCAGTGCGAACAGGGCGTCTCTCCCAGATACGCAGTATTTT.